Below are 29 T cell receptor beta chains sequenced from a single sample in a study of blood T cell repertoires in COVID-19. Libraries were prepared by immunoSEQ multiplex PCR; TCRdb keeps only in-frame clonotypes and omits some of them. The table lists approximately 27,000 clones, about 91% of them singletons. Sequencing input: peripheral blood. The receptors originated from a man aged 70 or older with acute or convalescent COVID-19.

V gene TRBV7-9 combines with J gene TRBJ1-1, with D perhaps TRBD1 (5 bases). This CDR3 region has 12 residues. Trimming removed 5 bases from V and 4 bases from J, with 8 bases in between. Germline CDR1 and CDR2: SEHNR and FQNEAQ (reference sequence). The CDR3 nucleotides read TGTGCCAGCAGCCTGACAGTCACTGAAGCTTTCTTT. Protein: CASSLTVTEAFF.

This clone appeared once. V and J are TRBV7-6 and TRBJ2-6, with D perhaps matching TRBD1 (6 bases). The V end lost 5 bases, the J end lost 0 bases, and 8 bases lay between the germline ends. The CDR3 is 15 amino acids. Per the germline V gene, CDR1 is SGHVS and CDR2 is FNYEAQ. The CDR3 DNA sequence: TGTGCCAGCAGCGGGGGACACTCTGGGGCCAACGTCCTGACTTTC. This codes for CASSGGHSGANVLTF.

The chain uses TRBV28 and TRBJ1-2, with D perhaps matching TRBD1 (6 bases). Per germline, CDR1 MDHEN and CDR2 SYDVKM. Trimming took 7 bases from V and 4 from J, leaving 13 bases between them. The CDR3 consists of 13 residues. The CDR3 reads CASTMGQIYGYTF. CDR3 nucleotides: TGTGCCAGCACCATGGGACAAATCTATGGCTACACCTTC.

The chain recombines TRBV20-1 with TRBJ1-1, with D hard to call. There are 11 residues in the CDR3. The V end lost 7 bases, the J end lost 1 base, and 7 bases lay between the germline ends. CDR1 is DFQATT and CDR2 is SNEGSKA in the germline V gene (reference sequence). The DNA for the CDR3 is TGCAGTGTGACACCGAACACTGAAGCTTTCTTT. It yields the protein CSVTPNTEAFF.

This clone has just one count. V gene TRBV5-4 combines with J gene TRBJ1-2; 8 bases are a match to TRBD1. V was clipped by 3 bases and J by 6 bases; unmatched bases: 10. CDR1 SGHNT and CDR2 YYREEE come from the germline V gene (reference sequence). The CDR3 extends over 15 amino acids. DNA for the CDR3: TGTGCCAGCAGCTGGGGCGGGCAGGGGGCGGATGGCTACACCTTC. It is translated as CASSWGGQGADGYTF.

This chain joins TRBV24-1 and TRBJ2-3, with 7 nucleotides matching TRBD1. Germline CDR1 and CDR2: KGHDR and SFDVKD. The CDR3 consists of 14 residues. V lost 2 bases and J lost 4; bases outside the gene matches: 2. In DNA form, the CDR3 reads TGTGCCACCAGTGATTCCGGGACAGCAGATACGCAGTATTTT. Translating gives CATSDSGTADTQYF.

The chain employs TRBV19 and TRBJ1-2, with D possibly TRBD1 on 6 matching bases. Trimming cost V 7 bases and J 8 bases, with 23 bases left between them. Germline lookup yields CDR1 LNHDA and CDR2 SQIVND (reference sequence). This CDR3 has 15 amino acids. The CDR3 coding sequence is TGTGCCAGTAACCGCAGAGGGGGGGACCCCTTGGGCTACACCTTC. Protein product: CASNRRGGDPLGYTF. Complete variable domain (other parts from reference TRBV19 and TRBJ1-2): DGGITQSPKYLFRKEGQNVTLSCEQNLNHDAMYWYRQDPGQGLRLIYYSQIVNDFQKGDIAEGYSVSREKKESFPLTVTSAQKNPTAFYLCASNRRGGDPLGYTFGSGTRLTVV.

The chain combines TRBV23-1 with TRBJ1-2, with a tentative D call TRBD1 (5 bases). TRBV23-1 is an ORF for which the function is uncertain. V dropped 4 bases and J dropped 1 base, with 19 bases sitting between them. CDR3 length: 17 residues. DNA of the CDR3: TGCGCCAGCAGTCGCCGAGGGGTGGGAGGGTATAACTATGGCTACACCTTC. Translating it yields CASSRRGVGGYNYGYTF.

The chain uses TRBV9 and TRBJ2-7; 9 bases match TRBD1. Trimming cost V 4 bases and J 3 bases; bases outside gene matches: 5. The V gene's germline CDR1 is SGDLS and CDR2 YYNGEE. CDR3 length: 14 amino acids. The CDR3 region has the DNA TGTGCCAGCAGCACGGGACAGGGAGGCTACGAGCAGTACTTC. Translating it yields CASSTGQGGYEQYF.

The gene calls are TRBV24-1 and TRBJ2-1; TRBD2 is a possible D gene (5 bases). The germline V gene has CDR1 KGHDR and CDR2 SFDVKD. The CDR3 consists of 16 residues. V gave up 4 bases and J gave up 3 bases, with 15 bases separating them. The CDR3 here is CATSDPGYLDYNEQFF. The CDR3 nucleotides read TGTGCCACCAGTGACCCGGGATACCTTGACTACAATGAGCAGTTCTTC.

The chain has TRBV29-1 and TRBJ2-7; D is perhaps TRBD1 (5 bases). V was cut by 1 base and J by 4 bases, with 11 bases left in between. The CDR3 contains 13 residues. CDR1 is SQVTM, CDR2 ANQGSEA, per germline. The CDR3 loop reads CSVEGGPGYEQYF. CDR3 in DNA: TGCAGCGTTGAAGGGGGTCCAGGGTACGAGCAGTACTTC.

This clone showed up just a few times. This chain joins TRBV27 and TRBJ2-1; possibly TRBD2 for D (5 bases). This CDR3 is built from 16 residues. V was clipped by 4 bases and J by 2 bases, with 15 bases between them. Germline V gives CDR1 MNHEY, CDR2 SMNVEV (reference sequence). The CDR3 DNA follows: TGTGCCAGCAGTTCGGAGGACGCCGAGCCCTACAATGAGCAGTTCTTC. Translating gives CASSSEDAEPYNEQFF.

The chain has TRBV6-5 and TRBJ1-3; D unclear. V was cut by 7 bases and J by 2 bases, with 9 bases left in between. There are 13 residues in the CDR3. The germline gives CDR1 MNHEY, CDR2 SVGAGI. This CDR3 is CASNDGAGNTIYF. The CDR3 bases are TGTGCCAGCAACGACGGGGCTGGAAACACCATATATTTT.

This clone has just a few counts. The chain uses TRBV5-1 and TRBJ1-4; 9 positions match TRBD1. Germline V gives CDR1 SGHRS, CDR2 YFSETQ. The CDR3 has 16 amino acids. The V segment lost 4 bases and the J segment 2 bases; nucleotides outside the gene matches: 6. The CDR3 nucleotides are TGCGCCAGCAGCCCCCTCGACAGGGGGACTAATGAAAAACTGTTTTTT. Translation gives CASSPLDRGTNEKLFF.

This clone was seen only once. The chain recombines TRBV5-5 with TRBJ1-5; 12 bases line up with TRBD1. The V gene's germline CDR1 is SGHKS and CDR2 YYEKEE (reference sequence). The CDR3 covers 14 residues. The V gene end was trimmed by 5 bases and the J gene end by 6 bases; junction bases not matched to a gene: 3. CDR3: CASSWGQGAQPQHF. Here the CDR3 DNA reads TGTGCCAGCAGTTGGGGACAGGGGGCTCAGCCCCAGCATTTT.

The V and J genes are TRBV10-3 and TRBJ2-7; TRBD2 matches 12 bases. With 10 bases clipped from V and 4 bases from J, the junction kept 8 bases outside the gene matches. Germline V gene sequence: CDR1 ENHRY, CDR2 SYGVKD. This CDR3 has 14 amino acids. CDR3 nucleotides: TGTGCCACCGCCCCGACTAGCGGGAGTTACGAGCAGTACTTC. Its protein product is CATAPTSGSYEQYF.

The rearrangement joins TRBV7-3 to TRBJ1-2; 7 bases fit TRBD1. The CDR3 is made up of 14 amino acids. J gave up 5 bases and V 5 bases, and 8 bases lay outside the gene matches. Germline CDR1 and CDR2: SGHTA and FQGTGA. The CDR3 DNA reads as TGTGCCAGCAGCACCGGGACAGACTCTTATGGCTACACCTTC. Amino acid sequence: CASSTGTDSYGYTF.

The V gene is TRBV7-3, the J gene TRBJ2-3; the D gene is possibly TRBD2 (7 bases). V was shortened by 1 base and J by 2 bases, with 19 bases between the two germline ends. The CDR3 loop spans 18 amino acids. Germline CDR1 SGHTA, CDR2 FQGTGA. The chain's CDR3 is CASSLNLGGGSHTDTQYF. The CDR3 DNA is TGTGCCAGCAGCTTAAATCTGGGGGGCGGGAGCCACACAGATACGCAGTATTTT.

This chain uses TRBV3-1 (or the pseudogene TRBV3-2) with TRBJ1-5; 7 bases agree with TRBD1. V shed 6 bases, J shed 4 bases, and the junction held 0 bases outside the gene matches. Germline CDR1 LGHDT, CDR2 YNNKEL (reference sequence). This CDR3 comprises 12 residues. The CDR3 region has the DNA TGTGCCAGCAGACAGGGGAATCAGCCCCAGCATTTT. Translation: CASRQGNQPQHF.

The chain has TRBV11-3 and TRBJ2-1, with 14 bases aligning to TRBD2. Germline V lookup: CDR1 SGHNT, CDR2 YENEEA. The CDR3 spans 16 residues. V lost 5 bases, J lost 6 bases, and 6 bases stayed unmatched. CDR3 loop: CASSRLAGGQSNEQFF. Written as DNA, the CDR3 is TGTGCCAGCAGCCGACTAGCGGGAGGGCAGAGCAATGAGCAGTTCTTC.

V is TRBV5-1 and J is TRBJ1-2; TRBD1 might be the D (6 bases). The germline V gene has CDR1 SGHRS and CDR2 YFSETQ. The V gene lost 0 bases and the J gene lost 6 bases, with 9 bases spanning the gap. The CDR3 has 13 amino acids. The CDR3 is CASSLVQGHGYTF. CDR3 DNA: TGCGCCAGCAGCTTGGTACAGGGACATGGCTACACCTTC.

The chain carries TRBV7-2 and TRBJ2-2; D might be TRBD1 (5 bases). The CDR3 has 14 amino acids. The V end was cut by 5 bases, the J end by 7 bases, with 14 bases between. CDR1 SGHTA and CDR2 FQGNSA come from the germline V gene. The CDR3 coding sequence is TGTGCCAGCAGCCCCACAGGTCAGGTCGGGGAGCTGTTTTTT. Its translation: CASSPTGQVGELFF.

This clone showed up just a few times. The chain has TRBV7-2 and TRBJ1-2; 7 nucleotides match TRBD1. J lost 6 bases, V lost 5 bases, and 12 bases had no gene match. This CDR3 is 15 amino acids long. Germline values: CDR1 SGHTA, CDR2 FQGNSA. The DNA of the CDR3 is TGTGCCAGCAGCATAGGGGGCGGGGCGCAGGATGGCTACACCTTC. Protein sequence: CASSIGGGAQDGYTF. Using reference TRBV7-2 and TRBJ1-2 for the parts outside the CDR3, the full variable domain is GAGVSQSPSNKVTEKGKDVELRCDPISGHTALYWYRQSLGQGLEFLIYFQGNSAPDKSGLPSDRFSAERTGGSVSTLTIQRTQQEDSAVYLCASSIGGGAQDGYTFGSGTRLTVV.

This CDR3 is CSVRGGGEQYF. For the CDR3, the DNA is TGCAGCGTCCGCGGGGGGGGCGAGCAGTACTTC. V gene TRBV29-1 combines with J gene TRBJ2-7; 9 nucleotides agree with TRBD2. This CDR3 has 11 amino acids. V shed 6 bases, J shed 6 bases, and the junction held 3 bases outside the gene matches. The V gene's germline CDR1 is SQVTM and CDR2 ANQGSEA.

V usage is TRBV4-3 and J usage is TRBJ1-6; D unresolved. V shed 0 bases and J shed 10 bases, with 7 bases lying between them. Per germline, CDR1 LGHNA and CDR2 YSLEER. The CDR3 length is 13 residues. In nucleotides, the CDR3 is TGCGCCAGCAGCCAAGATCTTCGGTCACCCCTCCACTTT. Protein product: CASSQDLRSPLHF.

The chain has TRBV7-3 and TRBJ2-1; 14 bases line up with TRBD2. The CDR3 is 17 residues long. In germline, CDR1 is SGHTA, CDR2 FQGTGA. Trimming at V came to 3 bases and at J to 6 bases, leaving 7 bases not matched to a gene. The CDR3: CASSLRRLAGGTNEQFF. CDR3 sequence (DNA): TGTGCCAGCAGCTTGCGCCGACTAGCGGGAGGGACCAATGAGCAGTTCTTC.

The chain joins TRBV7-8 to TRBJ2-1, with D perhaps matching TRBD2 (6 bases). The CDR3 has 15 amino acids. Germline CDR1 is SGHVS and CDR2 is FQNEAQ. V was trimmed by 5 bases and J by 7 bases, leaving 18 bases between them. The CDR3 DNA follows: TGTGCCAGCAGCCCAGCCCCGGGACTTCAAAATGAGCAGTTCTTC. Amino acids: CASSPAPGLQNEQFF.

J is TRBJ2-1 and V is TRBV18, with 8 bases matching TRBD2. The CDR3 has 16 residues. Germline lookup yields CDR1 KGHSH and CDR2 LQKENI. J was trimmed by 4 bases and V by 0 bases; bases with no gene match: 5. CDR3 DNA: TGTGCCAGCTCACCACCAGCTAGCGGGCCGTACAATGAGCAGTTCTTC. Protein: CASSPPASGPYNEQFF.

The rearrangement joins TRBV6-5 to TRBJ1-1; 8 bases map to TRBD1. This CDR3 spans 13 amino acids. The V gene end was trimmed by 4 bases and the J gene end by 8 bases; junction bases not matched to a gene: 6. The germline V gene has CDR1 MNHEY and CDR2 SVGAGI. The CDR3 DNA follows: TGTGCCAGCAGTTCCGGGCGGGACAGGGAAGCTTTCTTT. Translating gives CASSSGRDREAFF.